One and the same sample provided the 14 T cell receptor beta chains below, sequenced in a study of regulatory T cells in long-lasting Graves disease. Researchers made TCR beta libraries by using iRepertoire HTBI primers and running Arm-PCR on CDR3 regions. A single record per CDR3 protein comes from TCRdb applying MiXCR to the multiplex PCR reads. The table includes hundreds of thousands of distinct CDR3 sequences, around 15% detected once. Time point noted: newly diagnosed GD, antithyroid drugs for less than 3 months. Following extraction of RNA from PBMCs, that RNA was used to make the TCR library. The sample in question was peripheral blood mononuclear cells (PBMCs), obtained at new diagnosis, from a patient treated with antithyroid drugs. All receptors derive from a female donor with Graves disease.

The table lists this clonotype with many counts. The chain is built from TRBV27 and TRBJ1-5, with D possibly matching TRBD1 (6 bases). Germline-derived CDR1 and CDR2 are MNHEY and SMNVEV (reference sequence). V was trimmed by 2 bases and J by 7 bases, leaving 12 bases between them. The CDR3 has 14 amino acids. CDR3 bases: TGTGCCAGCAGTTTACACAGGGAAGTGCAGCCCCAGCATTTT. The encoded protein is CASSLHREVQPQHF.

The J gene is TRBJ2-3, the V gene TRBV6-2 or TRBV6-3, with a tentative D call TRBD2 (5 bases). V was shortened by 2 bases and J by 1 base, with 10 bases between the two germline ends. Looked up from germline, CDR1 is MNHEY and CDR2 is SVGEGT. The CDR3 runs to 15 residues. Here the CDR3 reads CASSYEGRGTDTQYF. The CDR3 DNA sequence: TGTGCCAGCAGTTACGAGGGAAGGGGCACAGATACGCAGTATTTT.

This clonotype was counted at least ten times. This CDR3 is CSATQADQPQHF. In DNA, the CDR3 is TGCAGTGCCACCCAAGCCGATCAGCCCCAGCATTTT. The chain is built from TRBV20-1 and TRBJ1-5, with no clear D. V was pared by 6 bases and J by 5 bases, with 11 bases between. The length of the CDR3 is 12 residues. The V gene's germline CDR1 is DFQATT and CDR2 SNEGSKA (reference sequence).

There are many counts of this clonotype. The chain links TRBV30 to TRBJ2-1; D assignment may be TRBD1 or TRBD2 (6 bases each). Germline-derived CDR1 and CDR2 are GTSNPN and SVGIG (reference sequence). V was shortened by 4 bases and J by 2 bases, with 15 bases between the two germline ends. CDR3 size: 15 residues. The CDR3 spells CAWKRGGTTYNEQFF. CDR3 in DNA: TGTGCCTGGAAAAGAGGGGGGACCACCTACAATGAGCAGTTCTTC.

In this sample, this clonotype turned up a few times. V gene TRBV20-1 combines with J gene TRBJ1-1; 8 positions agree with TRBD1. This CDR3 comprises 15 residues. Germline lookup yields CDR1 DFQATT and CDR2 SNEGSKA (reference sequence). V dropped 2 bases and J dropped 0; count of bases not matched to a gene: 5. For the CDR3, the DNA is TGCAGTGCTAGATACCACAGGGGGTTGAACACTGAAGCTTTCTTT. Protein product: CSARYHRGLNTEAFF.

V usage is TRBV29-1 and J usage is TRBJ1-1; perhaps TRBD1 as D (5 bases). Germline V gives CDR1 SQVTM, CDR2 ANQGSEA. The CDR3 runs to 13 residues. The V end was cut by 7 bases, the J end by 0 bases, with 12 bases between. DNA of the CDR3: TGCAGCGGGATGGGACTCATGAACACTGAAGCTTTCTTT. The encoded protein is CSGMGLMNTEAFF.

This clonotype came up many times. The chain has TRBV20-1 and TRBJ2-7, with D perhaps given as TRBD1 or TRBD2 (5 bases each). Trimming shortened V by 3 bases and J by 3 bases, and 27 bases separated the two germline ends. The CDR3 covers 18 residues. The V gene's germline CDR1 is DFQATT and CDR2 SNEGSKA (reference sequence). In DNA, the CDR3 is TGCAGTGCTAGGGGACGCAATAAAATAAATTGGGCCTACTACGAGCAGTACTTC. Its translation: CSARGRNKINWAYYEQYF.

This clonotype occurred many times. This chain connects TRBV12-3 or TRBV12-4 to TRBJ1-1; no firm D call. V was shortened by 5 bases and J by 6 bases, with 10 bases between the two germline ends. The CDR3 extends over 12 amino acids. CDR3: CASSGSYAEAFF. The CDR3, as DNA: TGTGCCAGCAGTGGCTCGTACGCTGAAGCTTTCTTT.

This clonotype was counted a few times. The chain uses TRBV6-5 and TRBJ2-1, with 13 bases matching TRBD2. The V and J ends lost 2 bases and 0 bases, in that order; junction bases with no gene match: 4. In germline, CDR1 is MNHEY, CDR2 SVGAGI. The CDR3 consists of 18 residues. The CDR3 bases are TGTGCCAGCAGTTACCCGACTAGCGGGGGGAGCTCCTACAATGAGCAGTTCTTC. Translated, it gives CASSYPTSGGSSYNEQFF.

A few counts support this clonotype. The rearrangement links TRBV28 to TRBJ2-1, with 14 bases matching TRBD2. This CDR3 region has 17 residues. V shed 3 bases and J 7 bases; nucleotides not matched to a gene: 8. Germline-derived CDR1 and CDR2 are MDHEN and SYDVKM. The CDR3 reads CASSFDGLAGGWNEQFF. The DNA of the CDR3 is TGTGCCAGCAGTTTCGACGGACTAGCGGGGGGATGGAATGAGCAGTTCTTC.

This clonotype has just a few counts. The junction does not match germline at one end; this may be a read error. This sequence joins TRBV2 and TRBJ2-1; 9 bases fit TRBD2. The CDR3 is 16 amino acids. Germline CDR1 is SNHLY and CDR2 is FYNNEI. CDR3 nucleotides: TGTGCCAGCAGTGGGGAAGCGGGGGGCCCTCAGAATGAGCAGCTCTTC. Translation gives CASSGEAGGPQNEQLF.

The J gene is TRBJ2-5, the V gene TRBV9; 8 bases match TRBD1. The CDR3 is 14 residues long. J gave up 2 bases and V 4 bases, and 4 bases lay outside the gene matches. The germline CDR1 and CDR2 sequences are SGDLS and YYNGEE. CDR3 residues: CASSPRGQQETQYF. The CDR3 bases are TGTGCCAGCAGCCCCAGGGGGCAGCAAGAGACCCAGTACTTC.

This clonotype has just a few counts. The V call is TRBV24-1, the J call TRBJ1-2; unclear D gene. This CDR3 has 15 amino acids. Between the trimmed V and J ends, which lost 5 bases and 1 base, there was a span of 13 bases. Germline lookup yields CDR1 KGHDR and CDR2 SFDVKD. CDR3 sequence reads: CATSATYRSNYGYTF. CDR3 DNA: TGTGCCACCAGTGCGACCTATCGGAGTAACTATGGCTACACCTTC.

Of note for this clonotype: A much larger clone differs from this one at a single base, so this may be a read error. The chain employs TRBV6-1 and TRBJ2-7; D may be TRBD1 (6 bases). Per germline, CDR1 MNHNS and CDR2 SASEGT. Trimming left V 8 bases short and J 2 bases short, with 13 bases between. The CDR3 runs to 13 residues. The CDR3 DNA is TGTGCCAGCCTACAGGGTAAACCCTACGAGCAGTACTTC. This translates into CASLQGKPYEQYF.